The 10 T cell receptor beta chains below all came from one sample that was sequenced in a study of response to subunit inactivated influenza vaccine. TCRdb itself ran the RT-PCR reads through MiXCR, one entry per CDR3 protein. The sample records about 520,000 distinct CDR3 sequences, approximately 7.3% being singletons. Sequencing was performed on PBMCs from blood, taken less than 30 months after vaccination. These receptor sequences come from a man in his fifties or sixties who received an inactivated influenza vaccine.

The gene calls are TRBV10-3 and TRBJ2-7; 8 bases map to TRBD1. CDR1 and CDR2 (germline): ENHRY, SYGVKD. This CDR3 has 12 amino acids. The V segment lost 6 bases and the J segment 6 bases; nucleotides outside the gene matches: 4. The CDR3 loop reads CAIRDRDPEQYF. The CDR3 region has the DNA TGTGCCATCAGGGACAGGGACCCCGAGCAGTACTTC.

This clonotype has more than one count but fewer than ten. The gene calls are TRBV4-3 and TRBJ1-2; D gene ambiguous. V gave up 1 base and J gave up 0 bases, with 12 bases separating them. Germline V CDR1 and CDR2: LGHNA, YSLEER. The CDR3 totals 16 residues. CDR3: CASSQVWQTANYGYTF. Here the CDR3 DNA reads TGCGCCAGCAGCCAAGTATGGCAGACGGCTAACTATGGCTACACCTTC.

This chain connects TRBV24-1 to TRBJ2-7; 9 positions agree with TRBD1. Germline trimming cut 3 bases from V and 5 bases from J; bases unmatched to any gene: 4. This CDR3 comprises 14 residues. Per germline, CDR1 KGHDR and CDR2 SFDVKD. The CDR3 here is CATSDTGGFHEQYF. The DNA for the CDR3 is TGTGCCACCAGTGATACAGGGGGCTTCCACGAGCAGTACTTC.

This clonotype has more than one count but fewer than ten. The rearrangement uses TRBV6-1 and TRBJ1-5, with D perhaps matching TRBD1 (5 bases). Germline lookup yields CDR1 MNHNS and CDR2 SASEGT. The CDR3 consists of 13 residues. Trimming stripped 6 bases from V and 3 bases from J, with 9 bases between. The DNA for the CDR3 is TGTGCCAGCAGCGCCGGGACCAATCAGCCCCAGCATTTT. It codes for CASSAGTNQPQHF.

This clonotype was counted ten times or more. CDR3 in amino acids: CASSPAADSPYGYTF. CDR3 DNA: TGTGCCAGCAGCCCCGCGGCTGACAGCCCCTATGGCTACACCTTC. The rearrangement joins TRBV3-1 to TRBJ1-2; a weak D match, TRBD1 (5 bases). The V and J ends lost 4 bases and 4 bases respectively, with 16 bases between them. Germline CDR1 LGHDT, CDR2 YNNKEL (reference sequence). This CDR3 contains 15 residues.

The rearrangement uses TRBV20-1 and TRBJ1-3; perhaps TRBD1 as D (5 bases). The ends were cut back, 6 bases at V and 0 bases at J, with 15 bases in the middle. In germline, CDR1 is DFQATT, CDR2 SNEGSKA (reference sequence). The CDR3 is 15 residues long. CDR3 residues: CSATSGPRSGNTIYF. CDR3 DNA: TGCAGTGCGACTTCGGGACCCCGCTCTGGAAACACCATATATTTT.

This clonotype has a count of ten or more. The chain is built from TRBV5-1 and TRBJ2-1, with 7 positions matching TRBD1. The CDR3 consists of 15 residues. Germline trimming cut 3 bases from V and 2 bases from J; bases unmatched to any gene: 5. Germline V CDR1 and CDR2: SGHRS, YFSETQ. The CDR3 region is CASSSGGQAYNEQFF. Here the CDR3 DNA reads TGCGCCAGCAGCTCAGGCGGACAGGCCTACAATGAGCAGTTCTTC.

This clonotype came up many times. The gene calls are TRBV6-2 or TRBV6-3 and TRBJ2-3; 10 nucleotides match TRBD1. CDR1 and CDR2 (germline): MNHEY, SVGEGT. This CDR3 has 15 amino acids. After removal of 6 bases from V and 4 bases from J, the junction contained 7 bases not matched to a gene. The CDR3 region is CASRNRDRGSDTQYF. CDR3 nucleotide sequence: TGTGCCAGCAGAAACCGGGACAGGGGATCAGATACGCAGTATTTT.

This clonotype was found many times. The chain employs TRBV28 and TRBJ1-5; D is unresolved. V lost 6 bases and J lost 3, with 12 bases in between. Germline V gene lookup returns CDR1 MDHEN and CDR2 SYDVKM. The CDR3 runs 14 residues. The CDR3 DNA reads TGTGCCAGCAGACCGCGCCCGATCAATCAGCCCCAGCATTTT. This codes for CASRPRPINQPQHF.

This clonotype was seen a handful of times. The chain employs TRBV5-1 and TRBJ2-1; D not certain. With 4 bases removed from V and 3 bases from J, the gap between germline ends came to 8 bases. This CDR3 has 13 amino acids. The germline gives CDR1 SGHRS, CDR2 YFSETQ. The CDR3 DNA sequence: TGCGCCAGCAGCCCCGCCGACTACAATGAGCAGTTCTTC. Translating gives CASSPADYNEQFF.